Below, 22 T cell receptor beta chains from the same sample are listed, as sequenced in a study of cytomegalovirus exposure and HLA in healthy donors. TCRdb's copy holds only in-frame clones and misses some; the assay was immunoSEQ multiplex PCR. The table shows approximately 110,000 clones, with approximately 94% occurring only once. Sequenced input: PBMCs. The origin of the receptors is a woman aged 18-29 years in good health and CMV-seronegative.

In this sample, this clone turned up a few times. This CDR3 is CASSAGQGLFGYTF. The CDR3, as DNA: TGTGCCAGCAGTGCCGGACAGGGATTATTTGGCTACACCTTC. V is TRBV2 and J is TRBJ1-2; 8 positions agree with TRBD1. Unmatched junction bases numbered 8, after V lost 4 bases and J lost 7 bases. The V gene's germline CDR1 is SNHLY and CDR2 FYNNEI. CDR3 length equals 14 residues.

The V and J genes are TRBV6-5 and TRBJ1-6, with D possibly being TRBD1 (5 bases). From germline, CDR1 is MNHEY and CDR2 SVGAGI. Trimming cost V 0 bases and J 6 bases, with 12 bases left between them. The CDR3 contains 16 residues. CDR3 residues: CASSYSKGGVNSPLHF. The CDR3 nucleotides are TGTGCCAGCAGTTACTCGAAGGGAGGGGTTAATTCACCCCTCCACTTT.

A single count supports this clone. This chain uses TRBV27 with TRBJ2-7; 9 bases match TRBD2. The CDR3 has 14 residues. Trimming at V came to 7 bases and at J to 5 bases, leaving 9 bases not matched to a gene. Germline V CDR1 and CDR2: MNHEY, SMNVEV (reference sequence). The CDR3 reads CASTISGSHHEQYF. Here the CDR3 DNA reads TGTGCCAGCACCATTAGCGGGAGTCACCACGAGCAGTACTTC.

CDR3 loop: CASSARTTGGYTF. CDR3 nucleotide sequence: TGTGCCAGTAGTGCCCGGACTACTGGCGGCTACACCTTC. J is TRBJ1-2 and V is TRBV19; D remains ambiguous. Germline V lookup: CDR1 LNHDA, CDR2 SQIVND (reference sequence). The CDR3 consists of 13 residues. Trimming cost V 5 bases and J 8 bases, with 15 bases left between them.

This clone was observed once. The chain is built from TRBV30 and TRBJ2-7; perhaps TRBD2 as D (5 bases). Trimming removed 0 bases at V and 4 bases at J, with 7 bases between. The CDR3 has 12 amino acids. Looked up from germline, CDR1 is GTSNPN and CDR2 is SVGIG (reference sequence). CDR3 loop: CAWSVRGYEQYF. In DNA form, the CDR3 reads TGTGCCTGGAGTGTACGGGGTTACGAGCAGTACTTC.

This chain uses TRBV7-6 with TRBJ1-1, with D maybe TRBD1 (6 bases). V was trimmed by 5 bases and J by 1 base, leaving 14 bases between them. Looked up from germline, CDR1 is SGHVS and CDR2 is FNYEAQ. This CDR3 is built from 15 residues. CDR3 DNA: TGTGCCAGCAGCGCAGGGGTCAGCTCGAACACTGAAGCTTTCTTT. Its translation: CASSAGVSSNTEAFF.

The chain uses TRBV10-3 and TRBJ2-7; TRBD1 is a possible D gene (5 bases). The CDR3 spans 11 residues. Germline V lookup: CDR1 ENHRY, CDR2 SYGVKD. V was shortened by 10 bases and J by 5 bases, with 12 bases between the two germline ends. The CDR3 spells CATQGLNEQYF. Here the CDR3 DNA reads TGTGCCACCCAGGGATTAAACGAGCAGTACTTC.

The rearrangement uses TRBV28 and TRBJ1-2; D is unclear. This CDR3 has 11 amino acids. V lost 5 bases to trimming and J lost 7 bases, with 8 bases between them. Germline-derived CDR1 and CDR2 are MDHEN and SYDVKM. Here the CDR3 DNA reads TGTGCCAGCAGTCCCCAGCGTGGCTACACCTTC. Translation: CASSPQRGYTF.

This chain joins TRBV28 and TRBJ2-7, with a tentative D call TRBD1 (6 bases). Germline CDR1 reads MDHEN; CDR2 reads SYDVKM. The CDR3 is 15 amino acids. The V end was cut by 5 bases, the J end by 7 bases, with 21 bases between. CDR3 residues: CASSDGVTQGLEQYF. CDR3 nucleotides: TGTGCCAGCAGTGACGGCGTCACACAGGGATTGGAGCAGTACTTC.

The rearrangement uses TRBV4-1 and TRBJ2-6, with 8 positions matching TRBD1. The CDR3 totals 16 residues. Per germline, CDR1 MGHRA and CDR2 YSYEKL. Trimming removed 8 bases from V and 0 bases from J; junction bases left unmatched: 6. CDR3 DNA sequence: TGCGCCAGCCTGGACAGGGAGGCCTCTGGGGCCAACGTCCTGACTTTC. Translated, it gives CASLDREASGANVLTF.

This rearrangement joins TRBV7-2 to TRBJ2-7; 7 nucleotides agree with TRBD2. Germline CDR1 SGHTA, CDR2 FQGNSA. This CDR3 has 15 amino acids. J was trimmed by 5 bases and V by 0 bases; bases with no gene match: 7. CDR3 protein: CASSLAGGPPHEQYF. DNA of the CDR3: TGTGCCAGCAGCTTAGCGGGAGGGCCCCCCCACGAGCAGTACTTC.

This sequence joins TRBV28 and TRBJ1-3; TRBD1 might be the D (5 bases). Between the trimmed V and J ends, which lost 4 bases and 2 bases, there was a span of 9 bases. The CDR3 has 14 residues. Germline loops: CDR1 MDHEN, CDR2 SYDVKM. The CDR3 nucleotides are TGTGCCAGCAGTTCCGGGGGGGCTGGAAACACCATATATTTT. Amino acids: CASSSGGAGNTIYF. Based on the CDR3 plus reference TRBV28 and TRBJ1-3, the full variable domain is DVKVTQSSRYLVKRTGEKVFLECVQDMDHENMFWYRQDPGLGLRLIYFSYDVKMKEKGDIPEGYSVSREKKERFSLILESASTNQTSMYLCASSSGGAGNTIYFGEGSWLTVV.

This clone was seen once. The chain has TRBV9 and TRBJ1-2; D uncertain. The CDR3 runs 17 residues. Germline CDR1 and CDR2: SGDLS and YYNGEE. With 3 bases removed from V and 0 bases from J, the gap between germline ends came to 18 bases. In nucleotides, the CDR3 is TGTGCCAGCAGCGGGCCGGAGGAGGGAGGAGCTAACTATGGCTACACCTTC. It encodes CASSGPEEGGANYGYTF.

V and J are TRBV2 and TRBJ1-2; 8 bases map to TRBD1. J lost 4 bases, V lost 6 bases, and 4 bases had no gene match. This CDR3 is built from 13 residues. The germline CDR1 and CDR2 sequences are SNHLY and FYNNEI. CDR3 DNA sequence: TGTGCCAGCAGGGCCGGGACAGGCTATGGCTACACCTTC. Protein sequence: CASRAGTGYGYTF.

The chain couples TRBV9 to TRBJ2-7; 9 nucleotides agree with TRBD2. The CDR3 is 15 amino acids. V dropped 3 bases and J dropped 5; count of bases not matched to a gene: 9. The germline CDR1 and CDR2 sequences are SGDLS and YYNGEE. This CDR3 is CASSAHSGSINEQYF. Written as DNA, the CDR3 is TGTGCCAGCAGCGCCCATAGCGGGAGTATCAACGAGCAGTACTTC.

Concerning this clone: Other DNA sequences in the same sample also yield this CDR3. In nucleotides, the CDR3 is TGTGCCAGTTCCGGACAGGGTACCTACGAGCAGTACTTC. Translation gives CASSGQGTYEQYF. V usage is TRBV6-5 and J usage is TRBJ2-7; 8 positions agree with TRBD1. Looked up from germline, CDR1 is MNHEY and CDR2 is SVGAGI. The CDR3 totals 13 residues. With 9 bases clipped from V and 2 bases from J, the junction kept 6 bases outside the gene matches.

The chain couples TRBV5-4 to TRBJ1-2; TRBD1 agrees at 7 bases. The CDR3 covers 14 residues. J lost 4 bases, V lost 4 bases, and 7 bases had no gene match. Germline loops: CDR1 SGHNT, CDR2 YYREEE (reference sequence). The CDR3 bases are TGTGCCAGCAGCCCCCCGGGACAGAGCTATGGCTACACCTTC. It codes for CASSPPGQSYGYTF.

CDR3 residues: CASSAQTGSREKLFF. CDR3 in DNA: TGTGCCAGCAGTGCCCAGACAGGGTCTAGGGAAAAACTGTTTTTT. The chain recombines TRBV2 with TRBJ1-4; 7 nucleotides align to TRBD1. This CDR3 is built from 15 residues. The germline V gene encodes CDR1 SNHLY and CDR2 FYNNEI. Trimming removed 4 bases from V and 8 bases from J; junction bases left unmatched: 10.

V usage is TRBV10-1 and J usage is TRBJ2-7; D is perhaps TRBD1 (6 bases). This CDR3 is built from 13 residues. The ends were cut back, 4 bases at V and 2 bases at J, with 9 bases in the middle. Germline loops: CDR1 WNHNN, CDR2 SYGVQD (reference sequence). The CDR3 DNA reads TGCGCCAGCAGTGGACAGGAGACCTACGAGCAGTACTTC. This translates into CASSGQETYEQYF.

The V and J genes are TRBV27 and TRBJ2-1; 9 positions agree with TRBD2. From germline, CDR1 is MNHEY and CDR2 SMNVEV (reference sequence). V dropped 9 bases and J dropped 6; count of bases not matched to a gene: 9. This CDR3 is 14 amino acids long. Here the CDR3 reads CASAVGGGANEQFF. DNA of the CDR3: TGTGCCAGTGCGGTGGGCGGGGGGGCCAATGAGCAGTTCTTC.

The chain uses TRBV5-6 and TRBJ1-1, with D perhaps matching TRBD1 (6 bases). Germline V gene lookup returns CDR1 SGHDT and CDR2 YYEEEE. Trimming left V 2 bases short and J 0 bases short, with 11 bases between. The CDR3 spans 15 residues. The chain's CDR3 is CASSLLDRVNTEAFF. The CDR3 DNA reads as TGTGCCAGCAGCTTACTGGACAGAGTGAACACTGAAGCTTTCTTT.

The chain employs TRBV7-3 and TRBJ2-1, with 10 bases that match TRBD2. The CDR3 covers 16 residues. Per germline, CDR1 SGHTA and CDR2 FQGTGA. V was pared by 4 bases and J by 7 bases, with 10 bases of the junction left unmatched. DNA of the CDR3: TGTGCCAGCAGCTCCCTGGGGCTAGCGGGAGTAAATGAGCAGTTCTTC. Amino acid sequence: CASSSLGLAGVNEQFF.